This TCR beta chain comes out of a study of shared clonotypes between healthy human individuals. Overall study: CD8 memory received one plate per donor, CD8 naive two, CD4 memory three and CD4 naive three.

On this clone itself: Its antigen remains unidentified.

V lost 6 bases and J 4 bases, leaving 12 bases between the germline ends. The CDR3 covers 13 residues. Germline assignment: CDR1 MNHEY and CDR2 SVGAGI. This table comes from immunoSEQ multiplex PCR, and its TCRdb copy is limited to in-frame clones, with some not included. Of some 2.4 million clones listed, 93% are singletons. Findings of the study overall: The four-donor shared clonotypes exceeded non-shared clonotypes in generation probability, with non-shared ones scoring lower.

The sample consisted of naive CD4+ T cells from PBMCs. The subset is: CD45RA+ positively selected. The source is a man younger than 30 in good health. Some clones in this sample may be carry-over from other donors' samples. This sequence joins TRBV6-5 and TRBJ1-2; a weak D match, TRBD1 (5 bases). CDR3 sequence (DNA): TGTGCCAGCAGCCCAGGGTTAGCCTATGGCTACACCTTC. This translates into CASSPGLAYGYTF.